This entry features one T cell receptor beta chain sequence. Its target is not known. Germline loops: CDR1 GTSNPN, CDR2 SVGIG (reference sequence). The length of the CDR3 is 12 residues. V lost 0 bases and J 6 bases, leaving 9 bases between the germline ends. The data were obtained in a study of PD-L1 blockade in urothelial cancer. Across the study: Blood was evaluated 3 weeks (second dose) and 6 weeks after therapy began.

Method: immunoSEQ multiplex PCR; TCRdb's copy keeps in-frame clones and lacks some. The sample contains around 130,000 clones, about 81% of which appear only once. Study-level points and caveats: Below-median pretreatment blood TCR clonality predicted better survival.

Time point reported: pretreatment peripheral blood. This clonotype was obtained from a man between 50 and 59 years old with urothelial cancer. The rearrangement links TRBV30 to TRBJ2-7; D is possibly TRBD1 (5 bases). The material was PBMCs, obtained around atezolizumab (anti-PD-L1) treatment. The CDR3 DNA reads TGTGCCTGGAGTGTAACTCAGGGCGAGCAGTACTTC. Translation: CAWSVTQGEQYF. Looking up the rest from reference TRBV30 and TRBJ2-7 gives the full variable domain: SQTIHQWPATLVQPVGSPLSLECTVEGTSNPNLYWYRQAAGRGLQLLFYSVGIGQISSEVPQNLSASRPQDRQFILSSKKLLLSDSGFYLCAWSVTQGEQYFGPGTRLTVT.